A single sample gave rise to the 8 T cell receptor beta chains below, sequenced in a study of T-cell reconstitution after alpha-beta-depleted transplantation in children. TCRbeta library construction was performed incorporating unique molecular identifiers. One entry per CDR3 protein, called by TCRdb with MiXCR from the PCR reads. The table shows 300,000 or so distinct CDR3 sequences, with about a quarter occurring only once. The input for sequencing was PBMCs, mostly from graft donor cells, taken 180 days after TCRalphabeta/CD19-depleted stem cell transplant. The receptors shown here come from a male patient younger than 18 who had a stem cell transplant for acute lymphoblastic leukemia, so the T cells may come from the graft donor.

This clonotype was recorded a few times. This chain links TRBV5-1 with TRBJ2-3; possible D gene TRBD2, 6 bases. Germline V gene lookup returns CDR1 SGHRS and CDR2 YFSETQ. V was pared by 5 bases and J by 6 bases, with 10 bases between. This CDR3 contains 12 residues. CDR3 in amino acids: CASREGSDTQYF. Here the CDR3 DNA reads TGCGCCAGCAGGGAGGGATCGGATACGCAGTATTTT.

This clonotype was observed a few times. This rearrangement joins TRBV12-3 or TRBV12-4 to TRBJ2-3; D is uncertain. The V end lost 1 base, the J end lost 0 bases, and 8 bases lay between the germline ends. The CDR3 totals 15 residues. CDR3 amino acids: CASSLEGSSTDTQYF. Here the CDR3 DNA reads TGTGCCAGCAGTTTAGAGGGTTCTAGCACAGATACGCAGTATTTT.

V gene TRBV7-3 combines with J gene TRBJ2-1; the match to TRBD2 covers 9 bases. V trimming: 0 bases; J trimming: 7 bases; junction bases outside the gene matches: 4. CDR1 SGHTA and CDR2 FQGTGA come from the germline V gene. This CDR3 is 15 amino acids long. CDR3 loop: CASSLTREGRNEQFF. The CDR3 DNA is TGTGCCAGCAGCTTAACGCGGGAGGGCCGGAATGAGCAGTTCTTC.

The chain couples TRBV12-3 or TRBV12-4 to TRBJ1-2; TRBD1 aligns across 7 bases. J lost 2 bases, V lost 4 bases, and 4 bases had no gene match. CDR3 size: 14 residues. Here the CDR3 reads CASSWKGQNYGYTF. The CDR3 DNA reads TGTGCCAGCAGTTGGAAGGGACAGAACTATGGCTACACCTTC.

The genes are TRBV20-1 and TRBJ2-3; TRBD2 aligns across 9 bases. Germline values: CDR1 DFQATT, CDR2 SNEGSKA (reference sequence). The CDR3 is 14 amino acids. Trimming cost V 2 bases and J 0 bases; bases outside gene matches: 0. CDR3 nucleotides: TGCAGTGCTAGACTAGCGGGGAGCACAGATACGCAGTATTTT. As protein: CSARLAGSTDTQYF.

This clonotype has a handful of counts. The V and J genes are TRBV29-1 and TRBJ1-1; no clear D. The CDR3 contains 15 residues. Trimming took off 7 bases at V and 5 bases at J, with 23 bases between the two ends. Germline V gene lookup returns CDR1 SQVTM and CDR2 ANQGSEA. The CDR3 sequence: CSAHGAVGKQTEAFF. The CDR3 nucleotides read TGCAGCGCTCACGGAGCGGTCGGGAAACAAACTGAAGCTTTCTTT.

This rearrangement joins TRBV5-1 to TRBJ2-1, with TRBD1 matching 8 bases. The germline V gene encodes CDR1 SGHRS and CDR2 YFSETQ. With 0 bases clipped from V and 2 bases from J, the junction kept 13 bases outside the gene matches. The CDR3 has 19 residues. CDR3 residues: CASSLVRGRQGRAYNEQFF. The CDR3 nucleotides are TGCGCCAGCAGCTTGGTCAGGGGGCGCCAAGGCAGGGCCTACAATGAGCAGTTCTTC.

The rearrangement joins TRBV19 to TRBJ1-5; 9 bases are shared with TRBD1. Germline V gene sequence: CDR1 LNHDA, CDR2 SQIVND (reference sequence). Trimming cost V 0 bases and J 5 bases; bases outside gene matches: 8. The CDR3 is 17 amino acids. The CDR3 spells CASSIEHRGRKHQPQHF. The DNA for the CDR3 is TGTGCCAGTAGTATAGAACACAGGGGGCGTAAACATCAGCCCCAGCATTTT. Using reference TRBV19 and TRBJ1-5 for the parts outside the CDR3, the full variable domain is DGGITQSPKYLFRKEGQNVTLSCEQNLNHDAMYWYRQDPGQGLRLIYYSQIVNDFQKGDIAEGYSVSREKKESFPLTVTSAQKNPTAFYLCASSIEHRGRKHQPQHFGDGTRLSIL.